The 8 T cell receptor beta chains presented below share a single source sample, sequenced in a study of blood T cell repertoires in COVID-19. TCRdb's copy holds only in-frame clones and misses some; the assay was immunoSEQ multiplex PCR. The sample lists over 250,000 clones; around 90% were seen once. The sample consisted of PBMCs or T cells enriched from blood (not recorded which). The receptor set was obtained from a man between 60 and 75 years old who had recovered from COVID-19.

The chain employs TRBV12-3 or TRBV12-4 and TRBJ2-2; TRBD2 might be the D (5 bases). With 5 bases removed from V and 6 bases from J, the gap between germline ends came to 10 bases. This CDR3 region has 13 residues. CDR3 sequence reads: CASSPGDAGELFF. The CDR3 DNA reads TGTGCCAGCAGTCCCGGGGATGCCGGGGAGCTGTTTTTT.

The rearrangement joins TRBV6-6 to TRBJ2-7; 8 positions agree with TRBD1. The V gene's germline CDR1 is MNHNY and CDR2 SVGAGI (reference sequence). The CDR3 spans 14 residues. The J segment lost 2 bases and the V segment lost 6 bases, leaving 6 bases of the junction unmatched. The CDR3 sequence: CASSLGQGTYEQYF. DNA for the CDR3: TGTGCCAGCAGCCTAGGACAGGGAACCTACGAGCAGTACTTC.

This chain joins TRBV7-2 and TRBJ2-5; 7 bases agree with TRBD2. This CDR3 contains 16 residues. Losses at the gene ends were 0 bases for V and 2 bases for J; bases not matched to a gene: 6. Per the germline V gene, CDR1 is SGHTA and CDR2 is FQGNSA. The CDR3 spells CASSLASRGGQETQYF. The CDR3 DNA reads as TGTGCCAGCAGCTTAGCATCTCGGGGAGGGCAAGAGACCCAGTACTTC.

The chain joins TRBV28 to TRBJ1-5; possible D gene TRBD1, 5 bases. This CDR3 contains 13 residues. Trimming removed 5 bases from V and 11 bases from J, with 16 bases in between. Germline V gives CDR1 MDHEN, CDR2 SYDVKM. CDR3 bases: TGTGCCAGCAGTGGGACTGGCAATTTTGCCCAGCATTTT. Its protein product is CASSGTGNFAQHF.

This chain uses TRBV30 with TRBJ2-2; unclear D gene. The CDR3 spans 16 residues. Germline V CDR1 and CDR2: GTSNPN, SVGIG (reference sequence). V lost 3 bases, J lost 2 bases, and 16 bases lay in between. CDR3 sequence reads: CAWSPRLTLNTGELFF. Written as DNA, the CDR3 is TGTGCCTGGAGCCCCAGACTGACGCTCAACACCGGGGAGCTGTTTTTT. Together with reference TRBV30 and TRBJ2-2, the CDR3 gives the full variable domain: SQTIHQWPATLVQPVGSPLSLECTVEGTSNPNLYWYRQAAGRGLQLLFYSVGIGQISSEVPQNLSASRPQDRQFILSSKKLLLSDSGFYLCAWSPRLTLNTGELFFGEGSRLTVL.

The chain links TRBV30 to TRBJ2-7, with TRBD1 as a possible D gene (6 bases). V was clipped by 3 bases and J by 6 bases, with 15 bases between them. The CDR3 sequence is 13 residues long. Germline V gene data show CDR1 as GTSNPN and CDR2 as SVGIG (reference sequence). The CDR3 reads CAWSRQGLAEQYF. The CDR3 DNA reads TGTGCCTGGAGCCGGCAGGGGCTCGCCGAGCAGTACTTC.

CDR3 sequence: CAIRAGDGSEKLFF. CDR3 nucleotide sequence: TGTGCCATCAGGGCAGGGGATGGGAGTGAAAAACTGTTTTTT. The chain combines TRBV10-3 with TRBJ1-4; D possibly corresponds to TRBD1 (6 bases). V lost 6 bases and J 7 bases, leaving 15 bases between the germline ends. The CDR3 runs 14 residues. In germline, CDR1 is ENHRY, CDR2 SYGVKD.

The rearrangement uses TRBV9 and TRBJ2-3; 10 nucleotides agree with TRBD2. This CDR3 comprises 16 residues. Trimming took 2 bases from V and 5 from J; bases not matched to a gene: 8. Germline V gene sequence: CDR1 SGDLS, CDR2 YYNGEE. CDR3 residues: CASSVASGRGEDTQYF. The CDR3 region has the DNA TGTGCCAGCAGCGTGGCTAGCGGGAGAGGGGAAGATACGCAGTATTTT. The whole variable domain, remainder taken from reference TRBV9 and TRBJ2-3, is DSGVTQTPKHLITATGQRVTLRCSPRSGDLSVYWYQQSLDQGLQFLIQYYNGEERAKGNILERFSAQQFPDLHSELNLSSLELGDSALYFCASSVASGRGEDTQYFGPGTRLTVL.